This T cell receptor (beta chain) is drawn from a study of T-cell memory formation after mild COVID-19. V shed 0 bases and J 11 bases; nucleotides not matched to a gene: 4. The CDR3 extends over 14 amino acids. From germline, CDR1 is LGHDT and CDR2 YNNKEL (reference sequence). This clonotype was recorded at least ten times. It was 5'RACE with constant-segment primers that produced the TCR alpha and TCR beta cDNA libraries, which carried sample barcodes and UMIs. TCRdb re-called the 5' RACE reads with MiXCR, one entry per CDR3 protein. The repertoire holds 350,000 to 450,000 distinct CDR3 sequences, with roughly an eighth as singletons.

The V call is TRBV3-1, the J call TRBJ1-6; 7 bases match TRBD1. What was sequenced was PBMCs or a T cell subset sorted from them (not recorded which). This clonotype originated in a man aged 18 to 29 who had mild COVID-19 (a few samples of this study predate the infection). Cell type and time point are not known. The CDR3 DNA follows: TGTGCCAGCAGCCAAGATACAGGGGTGCCACCCCTCCACTTT. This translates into CASSQDTGVPPLHF.